These T cell receptor beta chains were read from a single sample in a study of cytomegalovirus exposure and HLA in healthy donors. Sequenced by immunoSEQ multiplex PCR; TCRdb stores in-frame clones only, minus some. The table lists over 100,000 clones, roughly 82% of them singletons, with roughly 11% in the top ten. The sequencing sample was made of PBMCs. The receptor source for this set is a man aged 35-49 years in good health and CMV-seropositive. The CDR3 runs from the conserved cysteine through the conserved F or W. The D gene is left open where the match is weak.

V	J	D	CDR3	DNA
TRBV6-6	TRBJ1-5	-	CASSYSETDSNQPQHF	TGTGCCAGCAGTTACTCGGAGACAGACTCTAATCAGCCCCAGCATTTT
TRBV25-1	TRBJ2-1	-	CASSAGVRNEQFF	TGTGCCAGCAGTGCGGGTGTTAGGAATGAGCAGTTCTTC
TRBV18	TRBJ1-2	-	CASSPLQEASYGYTF	TGTGCCAGCTCACCACTCCAGGAGGCCTCATATGGCTACACCTTC
TRBV29-1	TRBJ2-5	-	CSATGWGFQETQYF	TGCAGCGCTACAGGGTGGGGTTTCCAAGAGACCCAGTACTTC
TRBV6-1	TRBJ1-5	TRBD1	CASSEIQGVEPQHF	TGTGCCAGCAGTGAAATACAGGGGGTTGAGCCCCAGCATTTT
TRBV18	TRBJ2-7	TRBD1	CASSPRQGVGEQYF	TGTGCCAGCTCACCACGGCAGGGGGTCGGGGAGCAGTACTTC
TRBV7-8	TRBJ1-4	TRBD1	CASSTTGGHEKLFF	TGTGCCAGCAGCACGACAGGGGGGCATGAAAAACTGTTTTTT
TRBV25-1	TRBJ1-2	-	CASSASLHYGYTF	TGTGCCAGCAGTGCCTCCCTTCACTATGGCTACACCTTC
TRBV28	TRBJ2-7	TRBD1	CASSLTGGGRLAVYEQYF	TGTGCCAGCAGCCTGACAGGGGGGGGACGCTTGGCAGTCTACGAGCAGTACTTC
TRBV7-8	TRBJ1-1	TRBD1	CASSPWTGEFSKAFF	TGTGCCAGCAGCCCATGGACAGGGGAATTTAGTAAAGCTTTCTTT
TRBV18	TRBJ1-4	TRBD1	CASSPDRNNEKLFF	TGTGCCAGCTCACCGGACAGGAATAATGAAAAACTGTTTTTT
TRBV5-1	TRBJ2-7	TRBD1	CASSFMPGTGNEEQYF	TGCGCCAGCAGCTTCATGCCCGGGACAGGGAATGAAGAGCAGTACTTC
TRBV7-9	TRBJ2-3	TRBD2	CASSLRGGDTQYF	TGTGCCAGCAGCTTACGGGGAGGGGATACGCAGTATTTT
TRBV19	TRBJ1-5	-	CAISDVRHNQPQHF	TGTGCCATATCCGACGTGAGACACAATCAGCCCCAGCATTTT
TRBV6-1	TRBJ2-1	TRBD2	CASSPSGGHYNEQFF	TGTGCCAGCAGCCCTAGCGGGGGGCATTACAATGAGCAGTTCTTC
TRBV19	TRBJ1-1	-	CASSRQMNTEAFF	TGTGCCAGTAGTCGACAGATGAACACTGAAGCTTTCTTT
TRBV2	TRBJ2-2	TRBD1	CASTADRVGTGELFF	TGTGCCAGCACCGCGGACAGGGTGGGGACCGGGGAGCTGTTTTTT
TRBV7-6	TRBJ1-1	-	CASSVRQDTEAFF	TGTGCCAGCAGCGTCCGACAGGACACTGAAGCTTTCTTT
TRBV7-3	TRBJ2-7	TRBD1	CASSFSGTGAYEQYF	TGTGCCAGCAGCTTCTCGGGGACAGGGGCCTACGAGCAGTACTTC
TRBV6-5	TRBJ2-3	-	CASTVQGTDTQYF	TGTGCCAGCACCGTGCAGGGAACAGATACGCAGTATTTT